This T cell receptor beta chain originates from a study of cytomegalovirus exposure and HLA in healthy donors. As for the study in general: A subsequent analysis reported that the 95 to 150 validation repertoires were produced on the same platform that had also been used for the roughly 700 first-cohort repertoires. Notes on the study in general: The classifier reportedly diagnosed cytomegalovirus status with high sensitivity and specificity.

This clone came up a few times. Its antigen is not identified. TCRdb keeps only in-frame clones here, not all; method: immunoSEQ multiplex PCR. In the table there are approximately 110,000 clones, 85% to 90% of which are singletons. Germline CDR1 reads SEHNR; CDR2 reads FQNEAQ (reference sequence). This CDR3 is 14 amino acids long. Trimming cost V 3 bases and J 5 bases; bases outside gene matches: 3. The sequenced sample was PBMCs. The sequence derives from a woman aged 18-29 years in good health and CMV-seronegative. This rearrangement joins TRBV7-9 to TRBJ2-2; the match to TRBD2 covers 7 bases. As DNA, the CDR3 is TGTGCCAGCAGCTTGACGGGGGGAACCGGGGAGCTGTTTTTT. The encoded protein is CASSLTGGTGELFF.